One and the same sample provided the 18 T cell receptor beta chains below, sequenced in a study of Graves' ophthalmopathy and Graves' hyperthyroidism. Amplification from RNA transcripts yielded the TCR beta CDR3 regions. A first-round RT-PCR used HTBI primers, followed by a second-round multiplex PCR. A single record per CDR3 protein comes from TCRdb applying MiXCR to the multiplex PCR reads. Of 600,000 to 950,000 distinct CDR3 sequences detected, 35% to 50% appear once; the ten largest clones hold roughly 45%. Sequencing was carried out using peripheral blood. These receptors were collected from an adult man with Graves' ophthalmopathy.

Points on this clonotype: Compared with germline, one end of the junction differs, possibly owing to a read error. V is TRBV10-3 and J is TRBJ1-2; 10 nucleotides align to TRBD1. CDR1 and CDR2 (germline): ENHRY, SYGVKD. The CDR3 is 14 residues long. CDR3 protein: CASSTGQGGYGYTF. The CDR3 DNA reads TGTGCCAGCAGTACAGGACAGGGGGGTTATGGCTACACCTTC.

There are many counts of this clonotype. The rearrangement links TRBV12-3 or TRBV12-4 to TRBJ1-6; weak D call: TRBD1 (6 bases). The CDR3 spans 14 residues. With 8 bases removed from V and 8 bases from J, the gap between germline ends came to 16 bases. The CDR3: CASGLRGGYSPLHF. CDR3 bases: TGTGCCAGCGGCCTCAGGGGCGGATATTCACCCCTCCACTTT.

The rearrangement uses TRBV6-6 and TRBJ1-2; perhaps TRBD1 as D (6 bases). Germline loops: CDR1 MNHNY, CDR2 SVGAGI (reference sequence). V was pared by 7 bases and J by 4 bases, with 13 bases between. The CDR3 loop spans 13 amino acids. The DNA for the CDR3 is TGTGCCAGCACAGGGGATAAGGGCTATGGCTACACCTTC. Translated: CASTGDKGYGYTF.

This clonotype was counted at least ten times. CDR3: CASSSEASRETQYF. CDR3 in DNA: TGTGCCAGCAGCTCAGAGGCTAGCAGGGAGACCCAGTACTTC. This chain links TRBV7-9 with TRBJ2-5; perhaps TRBD2 as D (5 bases). Germline V gene data show CDR1 as SEHNR and CDR2 as FQNEAQ (reference sequence). There are 14 residues in the CDR3. Trimming took 4 bases from V and 5 from J, leaving 14 bases between them.

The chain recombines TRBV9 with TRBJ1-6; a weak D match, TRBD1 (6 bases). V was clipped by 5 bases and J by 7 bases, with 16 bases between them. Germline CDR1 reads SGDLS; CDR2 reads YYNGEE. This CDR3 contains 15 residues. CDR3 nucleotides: TGTGCCAGCAGTGAAGGGGGAGGAAGGAATTCACCCCTCCACTTT. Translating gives CASSEGGGRNSPLHF.

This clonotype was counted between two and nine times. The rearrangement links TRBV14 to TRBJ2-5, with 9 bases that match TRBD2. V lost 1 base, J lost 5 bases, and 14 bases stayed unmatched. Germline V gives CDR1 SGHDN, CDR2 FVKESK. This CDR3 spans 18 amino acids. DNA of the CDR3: TGTGCCAGCAGCCAAGTGGTTTGGCGGGAGGGACATCGGGAGACCCAGTACTTC. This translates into CASSQVVWREGHRETQYF.

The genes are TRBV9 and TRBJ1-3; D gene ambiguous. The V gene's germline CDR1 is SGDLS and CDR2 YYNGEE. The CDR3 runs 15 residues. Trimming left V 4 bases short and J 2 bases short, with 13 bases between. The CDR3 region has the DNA TGTGCCAGCAGCCCCTTCGTGGCTACTGGAAACACCATATATTTT. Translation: CASSPFVATGNTIYF.

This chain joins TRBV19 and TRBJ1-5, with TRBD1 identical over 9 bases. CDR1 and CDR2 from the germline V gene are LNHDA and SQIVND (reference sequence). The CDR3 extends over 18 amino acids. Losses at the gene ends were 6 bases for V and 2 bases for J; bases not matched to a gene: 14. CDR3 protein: CASRGGQGSGSGNQPQHF. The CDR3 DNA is TGTGCCAGTAGGGGGGGACAGGGCTCCGGTTCGGGCAATCAGCCCCAGCATTTT.

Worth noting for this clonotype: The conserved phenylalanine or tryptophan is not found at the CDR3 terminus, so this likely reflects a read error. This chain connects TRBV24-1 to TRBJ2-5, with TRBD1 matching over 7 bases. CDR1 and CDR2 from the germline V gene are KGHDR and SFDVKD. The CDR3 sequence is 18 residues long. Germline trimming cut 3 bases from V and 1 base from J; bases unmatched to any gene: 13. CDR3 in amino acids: CATSDGSYRGRGQETQYL. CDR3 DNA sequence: TGTGCCACCAGTGATGGATCCTACAGGGGAAGGGGCCAAGAGACCCAGTACCTC.

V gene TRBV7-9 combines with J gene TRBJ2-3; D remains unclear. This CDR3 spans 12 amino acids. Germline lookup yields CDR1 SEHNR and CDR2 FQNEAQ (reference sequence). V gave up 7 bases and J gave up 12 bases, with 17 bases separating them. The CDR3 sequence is CASIASADEQYF. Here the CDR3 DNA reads TGTGCCAGCATCGCGAGCGCTGATGAACAGTATTTT.

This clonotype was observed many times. The CDR3 sequence is CASSMELNYGYTF. The CDR3 DNA sequence: TGTGCCAGTAGTATGGAGCTCAACTATGGCTACACCTTC. The chain combines TRBV19 with TRBJ1-2; D is undetermined. CDR1 is LNHDA, CDR2 SQIVND, per germline (reference sequence). Trimming stripped 3 bases from V and 2 bases from J, with 7 bases between. This CDR3 has 13 amino acids. The full variable domain, with the rest looked up from reference TRBV19 and TRBJ1-2, is DGGITQSPKYLFRKEGQNVTLSCEQNLNHDAMYWYRQDPGQGLRLIYYSQIVNDFQKGDIAEGYSVSREKKESFPLTVTSAQKNPTAFYLCASSMELNYGYTFGSGTRLTVV.

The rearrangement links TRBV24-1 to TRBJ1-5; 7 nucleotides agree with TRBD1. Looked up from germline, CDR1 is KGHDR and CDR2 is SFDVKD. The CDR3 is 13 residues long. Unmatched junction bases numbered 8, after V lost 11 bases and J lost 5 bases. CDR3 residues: CASTPGGDQPQHF. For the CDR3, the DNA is TGTGCCAGCACCCCAGGGGGTGATCAGCCCCAGCATTTT.

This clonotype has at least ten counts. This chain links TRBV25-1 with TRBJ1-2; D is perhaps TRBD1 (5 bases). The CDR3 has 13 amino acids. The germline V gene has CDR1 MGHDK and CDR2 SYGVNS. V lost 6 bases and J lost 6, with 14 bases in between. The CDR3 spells CASRGRTRDGYTF. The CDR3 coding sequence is TGTGCCAGCAGAGGTCGGACAAGAGATGGCTACACCTTC.

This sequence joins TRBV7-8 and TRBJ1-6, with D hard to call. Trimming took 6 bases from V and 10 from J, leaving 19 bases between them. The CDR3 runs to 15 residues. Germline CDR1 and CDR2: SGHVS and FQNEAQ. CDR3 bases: TGTGCCAGCAGATCCAGCTACGAGCAGCGGTCACCCCTCCACTTT. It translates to CASRSSYEQRSPLHF.

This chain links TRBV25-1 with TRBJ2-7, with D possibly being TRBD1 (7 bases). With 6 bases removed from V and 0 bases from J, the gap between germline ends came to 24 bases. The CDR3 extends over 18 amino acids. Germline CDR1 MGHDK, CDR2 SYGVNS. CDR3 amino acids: CASSQEEAGQHPSYEQYF. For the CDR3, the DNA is TGTGCCAGCAGCCAAGAAGAGGCGGGACAGCACCCCTCCTACGAGCAGTACTTC.

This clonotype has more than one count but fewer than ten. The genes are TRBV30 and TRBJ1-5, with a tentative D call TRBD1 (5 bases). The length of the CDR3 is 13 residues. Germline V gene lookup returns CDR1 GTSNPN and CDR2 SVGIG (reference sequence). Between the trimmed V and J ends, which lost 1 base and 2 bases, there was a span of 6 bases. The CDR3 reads CAWSGRGNQPQHF. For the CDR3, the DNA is TGTGCCTGGAGTGGCAGGGGCAATCAGCCCCAGCATTTT.

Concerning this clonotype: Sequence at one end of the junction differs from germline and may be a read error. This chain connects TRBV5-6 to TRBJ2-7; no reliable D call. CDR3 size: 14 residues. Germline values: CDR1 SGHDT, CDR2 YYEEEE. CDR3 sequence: CASSLGRREHEQRF. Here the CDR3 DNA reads TGTGCCAGCAGCTTGGGGCGTAGGGAACACGAGCAGCGCTTC.

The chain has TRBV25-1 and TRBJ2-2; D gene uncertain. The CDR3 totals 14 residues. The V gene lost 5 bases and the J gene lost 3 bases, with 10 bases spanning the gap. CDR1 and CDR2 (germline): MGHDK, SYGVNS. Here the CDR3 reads CASSLLSDTGELFF. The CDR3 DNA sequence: TGTGCCAGCAGTTTATTATCGGACACCGGGGAGCTGTTTTTT.